Following are 23 T cell receptor beta chains from one sample sequenced in a study of ipilimumab plus nivolumab after autologous stem cell transplantation. TCRdb's table, derived via immunoSEQ multiplex PCR, lists solely in-frame clones and lacks some. Of around 21,000 clones listed, around 81% are singletons. The sequenced sample was PBMCs, obtained in a trial of ipilimumab plus nivolumab as post-transplant consolidation. These receptors all come from a male donor with diffuse large B-cell lymphoma.

The chain is built from TRBV5-6 and TRBJ1-3; perhaps TRBD1 as D (6 bases). The germline CDR1 and CDR2 sequences are SGHDT and YYEEEE. With 5 bases removed from V and 0 bases from J, the gap between germline ends came to 18 bases. The CDR3 is made up of 17 amino acids. CDR3 protein: CASRATGTPHSGNTIYF. CDR3 sequence (DNA): TGTGCCAGCAGAGCAACCGGGACACCCCACTCTGGAAACACCATATATTTT.

The chain is built from TRBV21-1 and TRBJ1-1; the table's D gene call, TRBD1, was not cross checked with the DNA. TRBV21-1 is termed a pseudogene. The CDR3 length is 16 residues. The CDR3 nucleotides read TGTGCCAGCAGCAAATCGCGGGACAGGACGAACACTGAAGCTTTCTTT. It is translated as CASSKSRDRTNTEAFF.

The chain has TRBV11-2 and TRBJ2-6, with D uncertain. Germline V lookup: CDR1 SGHAT, CDR2 FQNNGV. Between the trimmed V and J ends, which lost 5 bases and 3 bases, there was a span of 14 bases. The CDR3 sequence is 16 residues long. The CDR3 DNA reads TGTGCCAGCAGCCGCCCTCGGGTGGGTGGGGCCAACGTCCTGACTTTC. Amino acids: CASSRPRVGGANVLTF. The entire variable domain, with the rest obtained from reference TRBV11-2 and TRBJ2-6, is as follows: EAGVAQSPRYKIIEKRQSVAFWCNPISGHATLYWYQQILGQGPKLLIQFQNNGVVDDSQLPKDRFSAERLKGVDSTLKIQPAKLEDSAVYLCASSRPRVGGANVLTFGAGSRLTVL.

The chain uses TRBV30 and TRBJ2-1; TRBD2 matches 10 bases. This CDR3 is 17 amino acids long. Germline CDR1 GTSNPN, CDR2 SVGIG (reference sequence). V lost 5 bases to trimming and J lost 2 bases; unmatched junction nucleotides: 12. The CDR3 nucleotides are TGTGCCTGGGCTGGTGGGAGCGGGGGGGCAGCCTACAATGAGCAGTTCTTC. Translating gives CAWAGGSGGAAYNEQFF.

This rearrangement joins TRBV7-2 to TRBJ2-1; 12 positions match TRBD2. J gave up 6 bases and V 0 bases, and 3 bases lay outside the gene matches. This CDR3 is built from 16 residues. The germline gives CDR1 SGHTA, CDR2 FQGNSA. The CDR3 loop reads CASSLAASGGANEQFF. CDR3 in DNA: TGTGCCAGCAGCTTAGCGGCTAGCGGGGGGGCCAATGAGCAGTTCTTC.

The V and J genes are TRBV4-1 and TRBJ2-3; 9 bases line up with TRBD2. The CDR3 consists of 17 residues. CDR1 is MGHRA, CDR2 YSYEKL, per germline. V shed 1 base, J shed 6 bases, and the junction held 11 bases outside the gene matches. The DNA for the CDR3 is TGCGCCAGCAGCCAAGCCGTTCACAGCGGGGGGAAGGATACGCAGTATTTT. This sequence encodes CASSQAVHSGGKDTQYF.

This sequence joins TRBV21-1 and TRBJ2-3; the table calls TRBD1, which could not be checked here. TRBV21-1 is described as a pseudogene. This CDR3 region has 18 residues. The CDR3 bases are TGTGCCAGCAGCATGCCGGGGCAGGGGCTTGGCAGCACAGATACGCAGTATTTT. Protein: CASSMPGQGLGSTDTQYF.

This chain joins TRBV28 and TRBJ1-6; possible D gene TRBD1, 6 bases. V lost 6 bases and J lost 3, with 9 bases in between. This CDR3 is built from 14 residues. In germline, CDR1 is MDHEN, CDR2 SYDVKM. CDR3 nucleotide sequence: TGTGCCAGCAGACAGGGCGGCTATAATTCACCCCTCCACTTT. This sequence encodes CASRQGGYNSPLHF.

Only one count was recorded for this clone. The chain joins TRBV19 to TRBJ1-4, with D possibly matching TRBD1 (6 bases). The CDR3 is 19 amino acids. The germline V gene encodes CDR1 LNHDA and CDR2 SQIVND (reference sequence). Between the trimmed V and J ends, which lost 0 bases and 5 bases, there was a span of 22 bases. The CDR3 reads CASSIETGTGMIINEKLFF. In nucleotides, the CDR3 is TGTGCCAGTAGTATAGAAACTGGAACAGGGATGATCATAAATGAAAAACTGTTTTTT.

This sequence joins TRBV28 and TRBJ2-1; D is ambiguous. The V gene's germline CDR1 is MDHEN and CDR2 SYDVKM. With 5 bases removed from V and 8 bases from J, the gap between germline ends came to 10 bases. The CDR3 is 12 residues long. Written as DNA, the CDR3 is TGTGCCAGCAGTCTACTTGTACATGAGCAGTTCTTC. It yields the protein CASSLLVHEQFF.

The V and J genes are TRBV2 and TRBJ1-6, with D uncertain. The V and J ends lost 5 bases and 8 bases respectively, with 10 bases between them. CDR3 length: 13 residues. The germline CDR1 and CDR2 sequences are SNHLY and FYNNEI. The CDR3 loop is CASSYDSDSPLHF. For the CDR3, the DNA is TGTGCCAGCAGTTACGATTCGGATTCACCCCTCCACTTT. Using reference TRBV2 and TRBJ1-6 for the parts outside the CDR3, the full variable domain is EPEVTQTPSHQVTQMGQEVILRCVPISNHLYFYWYRQILGQKVEFLVSFYNNEISEKSEIFDDQFSVERPDGSNFTLKIRSTKLEDSAMYFCASSYDSDSPLHFGNGTRLTVT.

This chain connects TRBV5-4 to TRBJ2-1, with D possibly matching TRBD1 (5 bases). V was shortened by 4 bases and J by 3 bases, with 14 bases between the two germline ends. The CDR3 has 15 amino acids. Germline V gene data show CDR1 as SGHNT and CDR2 as YYREEE (reference sequence). The CDR3 region is CASSPPGHLYNEQFF. DNA of the CDR3: TGTGCCAGCAGCCCTCCCGGACACCTCTACAATGAGCAGTTCTTC.

The chain is built from TRBV7-2 and TRBJ2-4, with unresolved D. The CDR3 has 11 amino acids. V gave up 1 base and J gave up 15 bases, with 10 bases separating them. In germline, CDR1 is SGHTA, CDR2 FQGNSA. In DNA, the CDR3 is TGTGCCAGCAGCTTAGGACGCACGTGGTACTTC. Its protein is CASSLGRTWYF.

This clone was seen a handful of times. V is TRBV5-6 and J is TRBJ1-2, with D perhaps matching TRBD1 (5 bases). There are 15 residues in the CDR3. Between the trimmed V and J ends, which lost 1 base and 3 bases, there was a span of 13 bases. CDR1 is SGHDT and CDR2 is YYEEEE in the germline V gene. CDR3 nucleotides: TGTGCCAGCAGCTTGCCCTCCCAGGGCTACTATGGCTACACCTTC. This gives the protein CASSLPSQGYYGYTF. The full variable domain, its missing parts supplied by reference TRBV5-6 and TRBJ1-2, is DAGVTQSPTHLIKTRGQQVTLRCSPKSGHDTVSWYQQALGQGPQFIFQYYEEEERQRGNFPDRFSGHQFPNYSSELNVNALLLGDSALYLCASSLPSQGYYGYTFGSGTRLTVV.

The V and J genes are TRBV19 and TRBJ2-5; a possible D gene is TRBD2 (6 bases). This CDR3 region has 14 residues. The V end lost 3 bases, the J end lost 5 bases, and 13 bases lay between the germline ends. Germline loops: CDR1 LNHDA, CDR2 SQIVND (reference sequence). The CDR3 reads CASSISTSSETQYF. In nucleotides, the CDR3 is TGTGCCAGTAGTATTTCTACTAGCAGCGAGACCCAGTACTTC. Looking up the rest from reference TRBV19 and TRBJ2-5 gives the full variable domain: DGGITQSPKYLFRKEGQNVTLSCEQNLNHDAMYWYRQDPGQGLRLIYYSQIVNDFQKGDIAEGYSVSREKKESFPLTVTSAQKNPTAFYLCASSISTSSETQYFGPGTRLLVL.

CDR3 region: CASSQTSGGYQETQYF. DNA of the CDR3: TGCGCCAGCAGCCAAACTAGCGGGGGGTACCAAGAGACCCAGTACTTC. The chain employs TRBV5-1 and TRBJ2-5; TRBD2 agrees at 12 bases. The CDR3 consists of 16 residues. The V gene end was trimmed by 4 bases and the J gene end by 0 bases; junction bases not matched to a gene: 4. The germline V gene encodes CDR1 SGHRS and CDR2 YFSETQ.

CDR3 nucleotide sequence: TGTGCCAGCATGGGAGGGGCTTCCTACGAGCAGTACTTC. Amino acids: CASMGGASYEQYF. The V gene is TRBV7-2, the J gene TRBJ2-7; TRBD2 aligns across 7 bases. CDR3 length: 13 amino acids. V lost 7 bases to trimming and J lost 1 base; unmatched junction nucleotides: 4. The germline V gene encodes CDR1 SGHTA and CDR2 FQGNSA.

The chain carries TRBV6-6 and TRBJ2-1; TRBD2 is a possible D gene (7 bases). Between the trimmed V and J ends, which lost 3 bases and 0 bases, there was a span of 12 bases. The germline V gene has CDR1 MNHNY and CDR2 SVGAGI (reference sequence). This CDR3 comprises 16 residues. Written as DNA, the CDR3 is TGTGCCAGCAGTTATCCGGGGGGCTCCTCCTACAATGAGCAGTTCTTC. Residues: CASSYPGGSSYNEQFF.

The CDR3 DNA reads TGCGCCAGCAGCCAAGCCACTAGCGGGGGGGCGTACAATGAGCAGTTCTTC. Its protein is CASSQATSGGAYNEQFF. The rearrangement uses TRBV4-3 and TRBJ2-1; 13 nucleotides agree with TRBD2. The CDR3 runs to 17 residues. J gave up 4 bases and V 1 base, and 4 bases lay outside the gene matches. Germline CDR1 and CDR2: LGHNA and YSLEER.

The V call is TRBV5-4, the J call TRBJ2-5; D ambiguous. Germline V gene data show CDR1 as SGHNT and CDR2 as YYREEE (reference sequence). The CDR3 loop spans 15 amino acids. Trimming pared 0 bases from V and 2 bases from J, leaving 11 bases between. The CDR3 loop reads CASSLALGRQETQYF. Here the CDR3 DNA reads TGTGCCAGCAGCTTGGCCCTAGGCAGACAAGAGACCCAGTACTTC. The variable domain in full, with the rest retrieved from reference TRBV5-4 and TRBJ2-5, is ETGVTQSPTHLIKTRGQQVTLRCSSQSGHNTVSWYQQALGQGPQFIFQYYREEENGRGNFPPRFSGLQFPNYSSELNVNALELDDSALYLCASSLALGRQETQYFGPGTRLLVL.

The gene calls are TRBV6-4 and TRBJ1-3, with TRBD1 as a possible D gene (6 bases). Germline-derived CDR1 and CDR2 are MRHNA and SNTAGT. The CDR3 totals 15 residues. Trimming shortened V by 9 bases and J by 0 bases, and 15 bases separated the two germline ends. The CDR3 reads CARFSDRISGNTIYF. The CDR3 DNA reads as TGTGCCAGGTTTTCAGACAGGATCTCTGGAAACACCATATATTTT.

This chain joins TRBV7-2 and TRBJ1-6; D gene ambiguous. Per germline, CDR1 SGHTA and CDR2 FQGNSA. CDR3 length: 14 amino acids. The V end was cut by 2 bases, the J end by 9 bases, with 11 bases between. The CDR3 coding sequence is TGTGCCAGCAGCTTAAGTGGTTGGGGTTCACCCCTCCACTTT. This gives the protein CASSLSGWGSPLHF.

The chain couples TRBV9 to TRBJ1-3; TRBD1 is a possible D gene (6 bases). Germline CDR1 reads SGDLS; CDR2 reads YYNGEE. V was cut by 4 bases and J by 0 bases, with 17 bases left in between. The CDR3 totals 17 residues. CDR3 protein: CASSPRGRQSSGNTIYF. The CDR3 DNA reads as TGTGCCAGCAGCCCCCGGGGGCGGCAGAGCTCTGGAAACACCATATATTTT.